The 15 T cell receptor beta chains listed next were all sequenced from one sample in a study of shared clonotypes between healthy human individuals. Sequenced by immunoSEQ multiplex PCR; TCRdb stores in-frame clones only, minus some. Among about 1 million clones listed, about 75% were seen once. The source material was memory CD4+ T cells sorted from blood. Subset of the sample: CD45RA-negative fraction. The receptors originated from a man between 18 and 29 years old in good health.

V gene TRBV28 combines with J gene TRBJ2-7; no reliable D call. CDR1 is MDHEN and CDR2 is SYDVKM in the germline V gene. Trimming pared 0 bases from V and 7 bases from J, leaving 13 bases between. This CDR3 is 14 amino acids long. The CDR3 region has the DNA TGTGCCAGCAGTTTATGGGCCAAGTTGTGGGAGCAGTACTTC. It yields the protein CASSLWAKLWEQYF.

This clone was seen a single time. The rearrangement links TRBV5-8 to TRBJ1-1; no reliable D call. The V end was cut by 3 bases, the J end by 1 base, with 10 bases between. CDR1 SGHTS and CDR2 YDEGEE come from the germline V gene. The CDR3 consists of 14 residues. CDR3 sequence: CASSSAQPNTEAFF. The DNA for the CDR3 is TGTGCCAGCAGCTCTGCGCAGCCGAACACTGAAGCTTTCTTT.

The V call is TRBV6-1, the J call TRBJ2-1, with D possibly TRBD1 on 6 matching bases. From germline, CDR1 is MNHNS and CDR2 SASEGT. The CDR3 is 14 amino acids. With 6 bases removed from V and 9 bases from J, the gap between germline ends came to 18 bases. The CDR3: CASSVGAGESEQFF. In DNA form, the CDR3 reads TGTGCCAGCAGCGTCGGGGCAGGGGAGAGTGAGCAGTTCTTC.

The genes are TRBV5-1 and TRBJ2-3; D unresolved. Looked up from germline, CDR1 is SGHRS and CDR2 is YFSETQ. Trimming left V 0 bases short and J 2 bases short, with 10 bases between. The CDR3 is made up of 15 amino acids. For the CDR3, the DNA is TGCGCCAGCAGCTTGGCCCTGGGGTACACAGATACGCAGTATTTT. This gives the protein CASSLALGYTDTQYF.

Written as DNA, the CDR3 is TGTGCCAGCACCTTAGCCTGGGCGGACGAGCAGTACTTC. Protein: CASTLAWADEQYF. The V call is TRBV6-1, the J call TRBJ2-7; D gene unclear. This CDR3 contains 13 residues. V was shortened by 7 bases and J by 5 bases, with 15 bases between the two germline ends. Germline V gives CDR1 MNHNS, CDR2 SASEGT.

The chain has TRBV5-1 and TRBJ1-6, with D maybe TRBD1 (6 bases). CDR3 length equals 15 residues. Germline CDR1 SGHRS, CDR2 YFSETQ. Trimming removed 5 bases from V and 6 bases from J, with 15 bases in between. The DNA of the CDR3 is TGCGCCAGCAGTTCATACAGGGTAGGTAATTCACCCCTCCACTTT. Translating it yields CASSSYRVGNSPLHF.

The chain employs TRBV28 and TRBJ1-5, with D uncertain. CDR3 length: 15 amino acids. Per the germline V gene, CDR1 is MDHEN and CDR2 is SYDVKM. Trimming removed 2 bases from V and 1 base from J, with 9 bases in between. CDR3 bases: TGTGCCAGCAGTTTACCGGGGTTCAGCAATCAGCCCCAGCATTTT. Its translation: CASSLPGFSNQPQHF.

The V gene is TRBV7-2, the J gene TRBJ1-1; D uncertain. Germline CDR1 reads SGHTA; CDR2 reads FQGNSA. The V and J ends lost 6 bases and 1 base respectively, with 9 bases between them. This CDR3 has 13 amino acids. This chain's CDR3 is CASSFNRNTEAFF. The CDR3 nucleotides are TGTGCCAGCAGTTTTAACAGGAACACTGAAGCTTTCTTT.

The rearrangement joins TRBV21-1 to TRBJ2-7; the table names TRBD1, a call not compared with the DNA. TRBV21-1 is noted as a pseudogene. The CDR3 is 14 amino acids. CDR3 DNA: TGTGCCAGCAGCAAAAGGCAGGGCAACCACGAGCAGTACTTC. Its translation is CASSKRQGNHEQYF.

This clone was recorded only once. The genes are TRBV5-1 and TRBJ2-7; D ambiguous. V lost 4 bases to trimming and J lost 2 bases, with 13 bases between them. The CDR3 extends over 14 amino acids. CDR1 and CDR2 from the germline V gene are SGHRS and YFSETQ. Here the CDR3 DNA reads TGCGCCAGCAGCACCGACTTGGAACCCTACGAGCAGTACTTC. Translating it yields CASSTDLEPYEQYF.

The chain joins TRBV11-3 to TRBJ2-1; 8 nucleotides match TRBD1. The V gene end was trimmed by 1 base and the J gene end by 2 bases; junction bases not matched to a gene: 7. The CDR3 totals 17 residues. Per the germline V gene, CDR1 is SGHNT and CDR2 is YENEEA. CDR3: CASSLGYETGAYNEQFF. As DNA, the CDR3 is TGTGCCAGCAGCTTAGGGTACGAGACAGGGGCCTACAATGAGCAGTTCTTC.

This clone has just one count. V and J are TRBV28 and TRBJ2-7, with 10 bases that match TRBD1. Germline V CDR1 and CDR2: MDHEN, SYDVKM. V dropped 5 bases and J dropped 2; count of bases not matched to a gene: 6. The CDR3 runs to 15 residues. The CDR3 spells CASSPGTGVPYEQYF. CDR3 sequence (DNA): TGTGCCAGCAGTCCCGGGACAGGGGTCCCCTACGAGCAGTACTTC.

The chain has TRBV4-1 and TRBJ2-2, with 9 bases aligning to TRBD1. V shed 1 base and J 5 bases; nucleotides not matched to a gene: 8. This CDR3 is 17 amino acids long. CDR1 is MGHRA and CDR2 is YSYEKL in the germline V gene. The CDR3: CASSQGLRDRVTGELFF. The CDR3 region has the DNA TGCGCCAGCAGCCAAGGACTCCGGGACAGGGTTACCGGGGAGCTGTTTTTT.

The chain joins TRBV5-5 to TRBJ1-5; D is undetermined. The CDR3 sequence is 15 residues long. V was clipped by 4 bases and J by 6 bases, with 17 bases between them. CDR1 is SGHKS, CDR2 YYEKEE, per germline (reference sequence). The CDR3 spells CASSVLGAGSQPQHF. CDR3 sequence (DNA): TGTGCCAGCAGCGTCCTTGGTGCAGGAAGTCAGCCCCAGCATTTT.

V and J are TRBV28 and TRBJ2-5; D is ambiguous. The CDR3 totals 14 residues. Germline loops: CDR1 MDHEN, CDR2 SYDVKM. V shed 3 bases and J shed 3 bases, with 11 bases lying between them. The CDR3 DNA reads TGTGCCAGCAGTTTCAATTTCCGGGAAGAGACCCAGTACTTC. It translates to CASSFNFREETQYF. Full variable domain (rest looked up from reference TRBV28 and TRBJ2-5): DVKVTQSSRYLVKRTGEKVFLECVQDMDHENMFWYRQDPGLGLRLIYFSYDVKMKEKGDIPEGYSVSREKKERFSLILESASTNQTSMYLCASSFNFREETQYFGPGTRLLVL.